The 7 T cell receptor beta chains reported below all come from one sample, sequenced in a study of blood T cell repertoires in COVID-19. The protocol was immunoSEQ multiplex PCR, while the TCRdb copy is restricted to in-frame clones and leaves out a portion. The repertoire holds a few hundred thousand clones, with roughly 84% as singletons. Material: peripheral blood. These TCRs come from a woman of 80 years or more with acute or convalescent COVID-19.

The J gene is TRBJ2-7, the V gene TRBV6-6; TRBD2 aligns across 7 bases. The CDR3 runs 16 residues. The V and J ends lost 4 bases and 5 bases, in that order; junction bases with no gene match: 14. Per the germline V gene, CDR1 is MNHNY and CDR2 is SVGAGI (reference sequence). CDR3 in DNA: TGTGCCAGCAGTTCCATCTCCCGGCTAGCGGTCCACGAGCAGTACTTC. This translates into CASSSISRLAVHEQYF.

The chain uses TRBV5-4 and TRBJ2-1; maybe TRBD1 (6 bases). This CDR3 spans 15 amino acids. Trimming took off 4 bases at V and 4 bases at J, with 15 bases between the two ends. Germline CDR1 SGHNT, CDR2 YYREEE (reference sequence). The DNA of the CDR3 is TGTGCCAGCAGCATAGCACAGGGCCTTTACAATGAGCAGTTCTTC. Its protein is CASSIAQGLYNEQFF.

The chain carries TRBV7-3 and TRBJ1-5, with TRBD1 as a possible D gene (5 bases). The CDR3 covers 14 residues. The germline gives CDR1 SGHTA, CDR2 FQGTGA. Trimming left V 2 bases short and J 2 bases short, with 7 bases between. CDR3 nucleotides: TGTGCCAGCAGCTTACAGGGTCGCAATCAGCCCCAGCATTTT. Translating it yields CASSLQGRNQPQHF.

The V gene is TRBV11-2, the J gene TRBJ2-5; D unresolved. The length of the CDR3 is 13 residues. The V end was cut by 3 bases, the J end by 2 bases, with 7 bases between. Germline V gives CDR1 SGHAT, CDR2 FQNNGV. Here the CDR3 DNA reads TGTGCCAGCAGCTTTTCCCAACAAGAGACCCAGTACTTC. It encodes CASSFSQQETQYF.

This clone was counted only a few times. V usage is TRBV7-8 and J usage is TRBJ1-2, with TRBD1 matching over 9 bases. The J segment lost 4 bases and the V segment lost 5 bases, leaving 8 bases of the junction unmatched. This CDR3 spans 15 amino acids. Germline V lookup: CDR1 SGHVS, CDR2 FQNEAQ. CDR3 DNA: TGTGCCAGCAGCCCGGGGACAGGGACGAGCTATGGCTACACCTTC. Translating it yields CASSPGTGTSYGYTF.

V gene TRBV4-2 combines with J gene TRBJ1-6; 10 bases line up with TRBD1. Trimming cost V 0 bases and J 5 bases; bases outside gene matches: 4. There are 17 residues in the CDR3. Germline CDR1 is LGHNA and CDR2 is YNFKEQ. CDR3 protein: CASSQEPGQGNNSPLHF. CDR3 nucleotides: TGTGCCAGCAGCCAAGAGCCGGGACAGGGGAATAATTCACCCCTCCACTTT.

The V and J genes are TRBV28 and TRBJ1-1; D is unclear. Germline loops: CDR1 MDHEN, CDR2 SYDVKM. The CDR3 is 14 amino acids. Trimming removed 4 bases at V and 12 bases at J, with 21 bases between. The CDR3 DNA is TGTGCCAGCAGTTCCGGCGGAGCGGCGTCCTCGCCTTTCTTT. It codes for CASSSGGAASSPFF.